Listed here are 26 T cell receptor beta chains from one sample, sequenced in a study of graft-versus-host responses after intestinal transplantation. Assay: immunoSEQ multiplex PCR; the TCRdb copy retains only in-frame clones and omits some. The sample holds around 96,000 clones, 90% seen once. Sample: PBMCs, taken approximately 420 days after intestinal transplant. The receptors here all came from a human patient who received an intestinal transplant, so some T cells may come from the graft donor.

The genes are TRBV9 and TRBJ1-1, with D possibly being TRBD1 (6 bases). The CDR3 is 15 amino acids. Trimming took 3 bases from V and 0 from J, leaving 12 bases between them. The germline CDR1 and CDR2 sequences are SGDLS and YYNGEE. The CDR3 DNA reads TGTGCCAGCAGCGCCGGGGGGCAGGTGAACACTGAAGCTTTCTTT. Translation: CASSAGGQVNTEAFF.

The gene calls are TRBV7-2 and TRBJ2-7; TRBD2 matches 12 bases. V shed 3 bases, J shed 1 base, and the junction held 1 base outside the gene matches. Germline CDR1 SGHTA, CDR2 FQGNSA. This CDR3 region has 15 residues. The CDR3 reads CASSFTSGGSYEQYF. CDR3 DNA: TGTGCCAGCAGCTTCACTAGCGGGGGGTCCTACGAGCAGTACTTC.

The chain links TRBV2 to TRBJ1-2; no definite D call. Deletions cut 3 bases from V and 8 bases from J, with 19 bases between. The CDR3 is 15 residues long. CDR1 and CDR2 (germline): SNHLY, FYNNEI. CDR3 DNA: TGTGCCAGCAGTGATGCCCGGGGTCAGAGTATGGGCTACACCTTC. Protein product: CASSDARGQSMGYTF.

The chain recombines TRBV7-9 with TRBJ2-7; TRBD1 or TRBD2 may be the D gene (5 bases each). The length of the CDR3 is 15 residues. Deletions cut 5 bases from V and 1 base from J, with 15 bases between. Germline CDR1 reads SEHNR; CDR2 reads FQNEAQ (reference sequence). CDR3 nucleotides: TGTGCCAGCAGCGGCCGGGACGGAGAATCCTACGAGCAGTACTTC. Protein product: CASSGRDGESYEQYF. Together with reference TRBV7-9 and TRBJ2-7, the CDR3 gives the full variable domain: DTGVSQNPRHKITKRGQNVTFRCDPISEHNRLYWYRQTLGQGPEFLTYFQNEAQLEKSRLLSDRFSAERPKGSFSTLEIQRTEQGDSAMYLCASSGRDGESYEQYFGPGTRLTVT.

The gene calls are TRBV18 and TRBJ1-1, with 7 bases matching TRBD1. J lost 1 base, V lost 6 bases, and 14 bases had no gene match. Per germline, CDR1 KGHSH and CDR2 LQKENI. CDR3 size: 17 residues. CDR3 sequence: CASSRDRVAGRNTEAFF. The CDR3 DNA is TGTGCCAGCTCGCGCGACAGGGTCGCCGGGAGGAACACTGAAGCTTTCTTT.

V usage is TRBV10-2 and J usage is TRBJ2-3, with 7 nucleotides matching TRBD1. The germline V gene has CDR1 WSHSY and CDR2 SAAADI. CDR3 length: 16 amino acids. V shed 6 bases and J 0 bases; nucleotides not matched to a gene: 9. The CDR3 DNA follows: TGCGCCAGCAGCGCCGCTACAGGGGCTAGCACAGATACGCAGTATTTT. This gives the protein CASSAATGASTDTQYF.

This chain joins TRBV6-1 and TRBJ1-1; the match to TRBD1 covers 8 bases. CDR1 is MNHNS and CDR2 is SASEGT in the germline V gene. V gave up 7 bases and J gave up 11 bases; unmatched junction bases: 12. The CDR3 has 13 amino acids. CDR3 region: CASTGQGGSRAFF. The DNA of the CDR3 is TGTGCCAGCACCGGACAGGGCGGGAGTAGGGCTTTCTTT.

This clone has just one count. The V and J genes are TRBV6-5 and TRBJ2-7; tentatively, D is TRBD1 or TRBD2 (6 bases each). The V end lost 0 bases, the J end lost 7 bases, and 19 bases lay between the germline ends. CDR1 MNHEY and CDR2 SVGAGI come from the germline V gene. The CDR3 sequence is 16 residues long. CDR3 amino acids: CASSYSWGAPRWEQYF. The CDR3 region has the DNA TGTGCCAGCAGTTACTCCTGGGGGGCTCCCCGTTGGGAGCAGTACTTC.

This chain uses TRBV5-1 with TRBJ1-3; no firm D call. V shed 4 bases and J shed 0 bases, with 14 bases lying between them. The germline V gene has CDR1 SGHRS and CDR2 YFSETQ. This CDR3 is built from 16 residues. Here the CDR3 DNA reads TGCGCCAGCAGCGAACAACCTCCGGACTCTGGAAACACCATATATTTT. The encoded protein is CASSEQPPDSGNTIYF.

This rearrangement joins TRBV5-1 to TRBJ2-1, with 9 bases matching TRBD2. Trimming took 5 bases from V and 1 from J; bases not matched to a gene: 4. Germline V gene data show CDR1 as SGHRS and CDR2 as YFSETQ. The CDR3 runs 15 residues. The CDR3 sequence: CASSSTSGSYNEQFF. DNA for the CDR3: TGCGCCAGCAGTTCTACTAGCGGGTCCTACAATGAGCAGTTCTTC.

Here the CDR3 reads CASRRGTDHQPQHF. The CDR3 bases are TGTGCCAGCAGGCGTGGGACAGATCATCAGCCCCAGCATTTT. The chain links TRBV2 to TRBJ1-5, with 7 bases that match TRBD1. V shed 6 bases, J shed 5 bases, and the junction held 7 bases outside the gene matches. Germline loops: CDR1 SNHLY, CDR2 FYNNEI. The CDR3 sequence is 14 residues long.

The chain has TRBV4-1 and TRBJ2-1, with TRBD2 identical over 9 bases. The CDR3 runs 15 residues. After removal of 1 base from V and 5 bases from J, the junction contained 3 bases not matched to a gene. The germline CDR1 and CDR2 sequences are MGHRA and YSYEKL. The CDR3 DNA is TGCGCCAGCAGCCAAGGCGCGGGGGGGCACAATGAGCAGTTCTTC. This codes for CASSQGAGGHNEQFF.

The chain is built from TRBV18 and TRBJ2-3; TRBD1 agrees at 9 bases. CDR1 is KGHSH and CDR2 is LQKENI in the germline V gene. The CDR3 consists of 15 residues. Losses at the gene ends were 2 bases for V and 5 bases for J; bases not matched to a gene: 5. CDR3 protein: CASSPDGQGRDTQYF. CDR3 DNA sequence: TGTGCCAGCTCACCAGACGGACAGGGGAGAGATACGCAGTATTTT.

The CDR3, as DNA: TGTGCCAGCAGCTTAGGGGGGGCGCGGGGCACCGGGGAGCTGTTTTTT. This encodes CASSLGGARGTGELFF. This sequence joins TRBV11-2 and TRBJ2-2, with D perhaps given as TRBD1 or TRBD2 (6 bases each). CDR1 is SGHAT, CDR2 FQNNGV, per germline. Trimming took 1 base from V and 4 from J, leaving 13 bases between them. The CDR3 length is 16 residues. Filled out from reference TRBV11-2 and TRBJ2-2, the complete variable domain reads EAGVAQSPRYKIIEKRQSVAFWCNPISGHATLYWYQQILGQGPKLLIQFQNNGVVDDSQLPKDRFSAERLKGVDSTLKIQPAKLEDSAVYLCASSLGGARGTGELFFGEGSRLTVL.

The CDR3 sequence: CATSRDRTGGLSPLHF. The CDR3 DNA reads TGTGCCACCAGCAGAGATAGGACAGGGGGCCTTTCACCCCTCCACTTT. J is TRBJ1-6 and V is TRBV15; 11 bases line up with TRBD1. V lost 0 bases and J lost 9; bases outside the gene matches: 4. The CDR3 runs to 16 residues. Germline assignment: CDR1 LNHNV and CDR2 YYDKDF (reference sequence).

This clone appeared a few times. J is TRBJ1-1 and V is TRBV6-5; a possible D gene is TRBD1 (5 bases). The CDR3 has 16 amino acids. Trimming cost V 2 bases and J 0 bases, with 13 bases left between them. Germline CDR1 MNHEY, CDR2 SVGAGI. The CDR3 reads CASSYLPRQLNTEAFF. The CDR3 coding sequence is TGTGCCAGCAGTTACCTCCCCCGACAGTTGAACACTGAAGCTTTCTTT.

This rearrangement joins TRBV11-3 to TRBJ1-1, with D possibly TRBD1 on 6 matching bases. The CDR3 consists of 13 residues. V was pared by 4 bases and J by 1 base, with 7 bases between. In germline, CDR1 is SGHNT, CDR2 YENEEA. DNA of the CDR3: TGTGCCAGCAGCTACAGGGAGAACACTGAAGCTTTCTTT. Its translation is CASSYRENTEAFF. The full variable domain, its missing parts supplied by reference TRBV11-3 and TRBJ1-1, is EAGVVQSPRYKIIEKKQPVAFWCNPISGHNTLYWYLQNLGQGPELLIRYENEEAVDDSQLPKDRFSAERLKGVDSTLKIQPAELGDSAVYLCASSYRENTEAFFGQGTRLTVV.

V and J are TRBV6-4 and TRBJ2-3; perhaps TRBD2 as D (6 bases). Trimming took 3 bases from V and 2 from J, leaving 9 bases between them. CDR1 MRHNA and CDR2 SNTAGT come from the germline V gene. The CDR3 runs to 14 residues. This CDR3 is CASSDGGFTDTQYF. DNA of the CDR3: TGTGCCAGCAGTGATGGAGGGTTCACAGATACGCAGTATTTT.

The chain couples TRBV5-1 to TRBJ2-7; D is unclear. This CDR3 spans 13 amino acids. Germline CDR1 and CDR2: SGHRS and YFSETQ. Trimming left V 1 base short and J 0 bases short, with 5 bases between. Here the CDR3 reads CASSLSVSYEQYF. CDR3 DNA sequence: TGCGCCAGCAGCTTGTCTGTCTCCTACGAGCAGTACTTC.

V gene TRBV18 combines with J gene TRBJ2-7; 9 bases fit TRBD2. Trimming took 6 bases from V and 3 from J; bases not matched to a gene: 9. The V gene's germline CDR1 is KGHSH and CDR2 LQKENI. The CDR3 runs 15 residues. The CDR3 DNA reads TGTGCCAGCTCTCAATTGCGGGGGGGCCTCTACGAGCAGTACTTC. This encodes CASSQLRGGLYEQYF.

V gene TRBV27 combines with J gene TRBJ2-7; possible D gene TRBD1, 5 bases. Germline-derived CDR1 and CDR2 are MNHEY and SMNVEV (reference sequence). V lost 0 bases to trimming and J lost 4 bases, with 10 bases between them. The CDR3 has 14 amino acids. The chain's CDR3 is CASSLSGHGYEQYF. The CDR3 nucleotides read TGTGCCAGCAGTTTATCCGGACACGGATACGAGCAGTACTTC.

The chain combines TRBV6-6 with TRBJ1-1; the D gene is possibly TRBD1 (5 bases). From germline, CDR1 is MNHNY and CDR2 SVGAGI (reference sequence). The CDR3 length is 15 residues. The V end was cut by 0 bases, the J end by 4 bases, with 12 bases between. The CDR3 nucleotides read TGTGCCAGCAGTTACTCGGGGGTTTGGAGCACTGAAGCTTTCTTT. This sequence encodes CASSYSGVWSTEAFF.

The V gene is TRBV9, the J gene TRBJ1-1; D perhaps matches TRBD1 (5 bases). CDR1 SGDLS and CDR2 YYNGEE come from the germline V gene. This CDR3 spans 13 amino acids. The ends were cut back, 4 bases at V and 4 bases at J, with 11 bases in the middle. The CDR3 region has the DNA TGTGCCAGCAGCCCCCGCCAGGGCACTGAAGCTTTCTTT. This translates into CASSPRQGTEAFF.

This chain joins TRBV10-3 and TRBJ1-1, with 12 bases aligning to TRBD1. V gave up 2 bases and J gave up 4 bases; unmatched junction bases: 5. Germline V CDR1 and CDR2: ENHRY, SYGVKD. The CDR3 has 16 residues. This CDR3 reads CAISEGTGGGGTEAFF. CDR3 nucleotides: TGTGCCATCAGTGAGGGGACAGGGGGCGGTGGCACTGAAGCTTTCTTT.

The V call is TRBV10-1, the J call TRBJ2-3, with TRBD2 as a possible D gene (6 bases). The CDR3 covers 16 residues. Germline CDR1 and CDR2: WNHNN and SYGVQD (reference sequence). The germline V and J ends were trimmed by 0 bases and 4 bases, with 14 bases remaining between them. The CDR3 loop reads CASSESIWRGSDTQYF. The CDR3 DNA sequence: TGCGCCAGCAGTGAGTCGATCTGGCGGGGATCAGATACGCAGTATTTT.

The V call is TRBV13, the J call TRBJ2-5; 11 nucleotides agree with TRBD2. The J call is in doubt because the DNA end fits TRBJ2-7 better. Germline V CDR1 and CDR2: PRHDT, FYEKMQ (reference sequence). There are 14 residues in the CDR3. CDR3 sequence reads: CASSAGLAGYEQYF. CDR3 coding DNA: TGTGCCAGCAGCGCTGGACTAGCGGGCTACGAGCAGTACTTC.